These T cell receptor beta chains were read from a single sample in a study of beta chain features in type 1 diabetes. Only in-frame clones appear in the TCRdb table, and some are missing; sequencing was by immunoSEQ multiplex PCR. Counted here are a few hundred thousand clones, roughly 16% occurring once; the ten biggest clones make up about 0.02%. Sequencing input: naive CD4+ T cells from blood. These receptors all stem from a woman aged 18-35 years in good health. CDR3s include the opening cysteine and the closing phenylalanine or tryptophan. A D gene is named only where the DNA matches it firmly. Clone size is shown for a subset of rows, as once, few, many or a class of expanded clone.

v_call: TRBV14
clone_size: few
j_call: TRBJ2-1
d_call: .
cdr3_aa: CASSPTLLVTEQFF

v_call: TRBV2
clone_size: few
j_call: TRBJ2-4
d_call: TRBD2
cdr3_aa: CASSDSTSGGLSKNIQYF

v_call: TRBV5-1
clone_size: .
j_call: TRBJ2-1
d_call: .
cdr3_aa: CASSLVERSSYNEQFF

v_call: TRBV18
clone_size: .
j_call: TRBJ2-7
d_call: .
cdr3_aa: CASSPNADSYEQYF

v_call: TRBV14
clone_size: few
j_call: TRBJ2-1
d_call: .
cdr3_aa: CASSRQRGSYNEQFF

v_call: TRBV30
clone_size: .
j_call: TRBJ2-5
d_call: .
cdr3_aa: CAWSKAGETQYF

v_call: TRBV30
clone_size: .
j_call: TRBJ1-5
d_call: TRBD1
cdr3_aa: CAWQRTSGTGTTQPQHF

v_call: TRBV5-1
clone_size: .
j_call: TRBJ1-2
d_call: .
cdr3_aa: CASSLGWADYGYTF

v_call: TRBV5-1
clone_size: few
j_call: TRBJ1-2
d_call: .
cdr3_aa: CASSAGPQEYGYTF

v_call: TRBV7-3
clone_size: few
j_call: TRBJ2-3
d_call: .
cdr3_aa: CASSLGVKRATDTQYF

v_call: TRBV4-1
clone_size: .
j_call: TRBJ2-7
d_call: .
cdr3_aa: CASSQAAGQSYEQYF

v_call: TRBV28
clone_size: .
j_call: TRBJ2-3
d_call: TRBD2
cdr3_aa: CASSAISGTSTDTQYF

v_call: TRBV19
clone_size: .
j_call: TRBJ2-5
d_call: .
cdr3_aa: CASGDLRRQETQYF

v_call: TRBV9
clone_size: .
j_call: TRBJ2-1
d_call: TRBD1
cdr3_aa: CASSPVPGQGGNEQFF

v_call: TRBV19
clone_size: .
j_call: TRBJ1-5
d_call: .
cdr3_aa: CASSWRESQPQHF

v_call: TRBV5-1
clone_size: few
j_call: TRBJ2-5
d_call: .
cdr3_aa: CASSPDPLQETQYF

v_call: TRBV5-6
clone_size: .
j_call: TRBJ2-5
d_call: .
cdr3_aa: CASSFPGVETQYF

v_call: TRBV6-5
clone_size: few
j_call: TRBJ2-1
d_call: .
cdr3_aa: CASSYSRGNEQFF

v_call: TRBV7-3
clone_size: few
j_call: TRBJ1-1
d_call: .
cdr3_aa: CASSSQENTEAFF

v_call: TRBV18
clone_size: .
j_call: TRBJ1-1
d_call: .
cdr3_aa: CASSRGDGTEAFF

v_call: TRBV7-9
clone_size: few
j_call: TRBJ2-1
d_call: TRBD2
cdr3_aa: CASSLTPLFGRLEGNEQFF

v_call: TRBV18
clone_size: .
j_call: TRBJ2-3
d_call: TRBD1
cdr3_aa: CASSPGTGESDTQYF

v_call: TRBV30
clone_size: few
j_call: TRBJ2-7
d_call: .
cdr3_aa: CAWSVQGAYEQYF

v_call: TRBV28
clone_size: .
j_call: TRBJ2-5
d_call: TRBD2
cdr3_aa: CASSPRAGASYF